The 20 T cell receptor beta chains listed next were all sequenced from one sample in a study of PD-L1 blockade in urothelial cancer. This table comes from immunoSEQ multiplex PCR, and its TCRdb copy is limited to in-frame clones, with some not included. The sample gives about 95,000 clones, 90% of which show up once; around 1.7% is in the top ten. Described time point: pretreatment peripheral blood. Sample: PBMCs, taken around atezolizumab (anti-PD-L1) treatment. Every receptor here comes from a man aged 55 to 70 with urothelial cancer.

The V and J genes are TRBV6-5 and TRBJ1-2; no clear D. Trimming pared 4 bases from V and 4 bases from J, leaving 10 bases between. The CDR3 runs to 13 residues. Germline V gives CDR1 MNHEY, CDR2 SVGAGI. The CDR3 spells CASSSREGYGYTF. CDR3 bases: TGTGCCAGCAGTTCGCGGGAGGGCTATGGCTACACCTTC.

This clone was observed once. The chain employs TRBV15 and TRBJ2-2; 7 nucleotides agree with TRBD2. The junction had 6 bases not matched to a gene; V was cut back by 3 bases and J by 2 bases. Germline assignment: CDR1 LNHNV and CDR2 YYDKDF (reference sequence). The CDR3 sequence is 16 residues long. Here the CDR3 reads CATSRGGLSNTGELFF. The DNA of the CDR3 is TGTGCCACCAGCAGGGGGGGACTATCTAACACCGGGGAGCTGTTTTTT.

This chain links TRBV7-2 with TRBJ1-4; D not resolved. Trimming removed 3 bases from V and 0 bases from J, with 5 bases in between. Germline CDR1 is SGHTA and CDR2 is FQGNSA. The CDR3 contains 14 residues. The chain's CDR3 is CASSLTPTNEKLFF. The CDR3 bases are TGTGCCAGCAGCTTGACACCAACTAATGAAAAACTGTTTTTT.

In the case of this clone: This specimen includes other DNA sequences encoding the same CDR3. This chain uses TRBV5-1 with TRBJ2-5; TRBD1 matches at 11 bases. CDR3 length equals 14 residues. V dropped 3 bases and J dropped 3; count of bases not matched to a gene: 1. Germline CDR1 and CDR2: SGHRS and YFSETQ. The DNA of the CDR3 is TGCGCCAGCAGCTCGGGACAGGGGGAAGAGACCCAGTACTTC. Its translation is CASSSGQGEETQYF.

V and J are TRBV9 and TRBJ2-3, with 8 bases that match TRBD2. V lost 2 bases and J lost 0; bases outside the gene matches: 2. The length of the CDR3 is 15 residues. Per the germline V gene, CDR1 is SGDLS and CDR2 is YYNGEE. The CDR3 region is CASSVSGTSTDTQYF. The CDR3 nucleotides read TGTGCCAGCAGCGTTAGCGGGACTAGCACAGATACGCAGTATTTT.

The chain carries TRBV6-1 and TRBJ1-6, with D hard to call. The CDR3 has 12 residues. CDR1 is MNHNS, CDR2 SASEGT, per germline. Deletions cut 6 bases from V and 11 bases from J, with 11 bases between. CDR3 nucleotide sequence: TGTGCCAGCAGAGAGGAAACGACACCCCTCCACTTT. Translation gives CASREETTPLHF.

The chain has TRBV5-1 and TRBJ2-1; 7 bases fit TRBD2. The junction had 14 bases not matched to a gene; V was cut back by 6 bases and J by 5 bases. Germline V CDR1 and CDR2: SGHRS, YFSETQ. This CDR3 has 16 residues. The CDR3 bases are TGCGCCAGCAACCGTTTCCAAGCGGGGAACGACAATGAGCAGTTCTTC. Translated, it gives CASNRFQAGNDNEQFF.

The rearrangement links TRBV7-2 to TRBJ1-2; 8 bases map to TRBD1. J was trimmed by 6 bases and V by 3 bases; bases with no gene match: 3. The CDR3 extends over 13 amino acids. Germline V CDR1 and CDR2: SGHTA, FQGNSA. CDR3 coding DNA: TGTGCCAGCAGCTTTAGGACAGGGAATGGCTACACCTTC. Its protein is CASSFRTGNGYTF.

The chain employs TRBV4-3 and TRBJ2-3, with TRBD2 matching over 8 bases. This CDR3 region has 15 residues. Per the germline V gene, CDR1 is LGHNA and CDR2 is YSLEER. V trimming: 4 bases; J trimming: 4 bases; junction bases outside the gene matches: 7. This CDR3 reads CASSRSGGRSDTQYF. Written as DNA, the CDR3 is TGCGCCAGCAGCCGGAGCGGGGGACGGTCAGATACGCAGTATTTT.

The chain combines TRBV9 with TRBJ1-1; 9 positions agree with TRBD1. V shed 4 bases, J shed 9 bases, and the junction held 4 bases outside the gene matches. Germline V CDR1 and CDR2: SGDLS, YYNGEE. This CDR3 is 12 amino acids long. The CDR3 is CASSRQGEKAFF. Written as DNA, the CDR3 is TGTGCCAGCAGCCGACAGGGGGAGAAAGCTTTCTTT.

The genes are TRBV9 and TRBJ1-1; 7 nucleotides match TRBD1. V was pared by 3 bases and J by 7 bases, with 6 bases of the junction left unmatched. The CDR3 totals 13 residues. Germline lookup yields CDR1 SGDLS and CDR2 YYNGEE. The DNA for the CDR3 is TGTGCCAGCAGCGCCCGACAGGGTGGTGAAGCTTTCTTT. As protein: CASSARQGGEAFF.

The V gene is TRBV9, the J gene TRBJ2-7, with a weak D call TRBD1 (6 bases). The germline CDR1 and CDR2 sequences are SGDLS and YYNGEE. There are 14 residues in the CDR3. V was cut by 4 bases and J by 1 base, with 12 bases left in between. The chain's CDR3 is CASSSRDISYEQYF. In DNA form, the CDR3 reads TGTGCCAGCAGCTCCCGGGACATATCCTACGAGCAGTACTTC.

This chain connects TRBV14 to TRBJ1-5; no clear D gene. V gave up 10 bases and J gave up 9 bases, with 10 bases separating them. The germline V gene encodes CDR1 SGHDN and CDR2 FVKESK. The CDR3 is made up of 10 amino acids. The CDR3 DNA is TGTGCCACCCTAGGTGGGCCCCAGCATTTT. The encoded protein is CATLGGPQHF.

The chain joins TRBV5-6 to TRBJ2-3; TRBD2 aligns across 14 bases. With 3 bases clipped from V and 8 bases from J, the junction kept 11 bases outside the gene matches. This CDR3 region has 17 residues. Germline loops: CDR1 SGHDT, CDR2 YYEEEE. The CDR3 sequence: CASSSQTSGGASSTQYF. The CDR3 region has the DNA TGTGCCAGCAGCTCGCAGACTAGCGGGGGGGCTTCAAGTACGCAGTATTTT.

CDR3 sequence: CASQAGSGETQYF. The CDR3, as DNA: TGTGCCAGTCAGGCGGGATCAGGAGAGACCCAGTACTTC. The gene calls are TRBV4-2 and TRBJ2-5; weak D call: TRBD2 (6 bases). Per germline, CDR1 LGHNA and CDR2 YNFKEQ. The CDR3 loop spans 13 amino acids. V gave up 9 bases and J gave up 4 bases, with 15 bases separating them.

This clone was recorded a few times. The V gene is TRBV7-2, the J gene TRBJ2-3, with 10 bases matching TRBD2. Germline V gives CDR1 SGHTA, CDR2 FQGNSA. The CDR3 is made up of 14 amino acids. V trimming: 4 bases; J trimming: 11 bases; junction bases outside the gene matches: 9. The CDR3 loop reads CASSSGLAGEGQYF. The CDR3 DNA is TGTGCCAGCAGCTCGGGGCTAGCGGGAGAGGGGCAGTATTTT.

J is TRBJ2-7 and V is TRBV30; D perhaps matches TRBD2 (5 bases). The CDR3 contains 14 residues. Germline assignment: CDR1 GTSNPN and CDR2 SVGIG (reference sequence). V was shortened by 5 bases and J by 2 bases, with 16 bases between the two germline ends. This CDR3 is CAWGSPGKTYEQYF. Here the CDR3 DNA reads TGTGCCTGGGGCTCGCCCGGGAAAACCTACGAGCAGTACTTC. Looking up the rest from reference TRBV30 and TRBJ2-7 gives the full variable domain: SQTIHQWPATLVQPVGSPLSLECTVEGTSNPNLYWYRQAAGRGLQLLFYSVGIGQISSEVPQNLSASRPQDRQFILSSKKLLLSDSGFYLCAWGSPGKTYEQYFGPGTRLTVT.

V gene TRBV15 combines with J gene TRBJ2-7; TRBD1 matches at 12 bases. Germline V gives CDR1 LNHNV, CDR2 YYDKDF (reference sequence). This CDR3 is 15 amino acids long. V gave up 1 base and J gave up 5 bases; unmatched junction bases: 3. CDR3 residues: CATSRGGQGAHEQYF. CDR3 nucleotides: TGTGCCACCAGCAGAGGGGGACAGGGGGCCCACGAGCAGTACTTC.

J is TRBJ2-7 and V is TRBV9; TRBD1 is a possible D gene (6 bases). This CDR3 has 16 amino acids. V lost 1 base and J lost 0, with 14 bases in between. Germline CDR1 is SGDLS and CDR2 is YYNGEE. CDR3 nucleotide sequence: TGTGCCAGCAGCGTAAAGGGGGAGCTGGGCTCCTACGAGCAGTACTTC. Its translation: CASSVKGELGSYEQYF.

Here the CDR3 reads CAISAVTEAFF. CDR3 DNA sequence: TGTGCCATCAGTGCGGTCACTGAAGCTTTCTTT. The V call is TRBV10-3, the J call TRBJ1-1, with D unclear. Deletions cut 4 bases from V and 4 bases from J, with 4 bases between. Germline assignment: CDR1 ENHRY and CDR2 SYGVKD. The CDR3 spans 11 residues.